This T cell receptor (beta chain) was found in a study of molecular identifiers for immune sequencing clone quantification. General study findings and limits: Highly expanded clone sizes could be underestimated through barcode sharing by identical TCR molecules.

In its sample, this clonotype was seen many times. Its antigen is still unknown. TCRdb reprocessed the PCR reads with MiXCR, giving one entry per CDR3 protein. The profile shows about 510,000 distinct CDR3 sequences, over 20% of them singletons. Germline V gene sequence: CDR1 SGHRS, CDR2 YFSETQ. The CDR3 contains 16 residues. V lost 0 bases and J lost 6, with 17 bases in between. The specimen sequenced was naive CD8+ T cells from blood, with Jurkat cell RNA spiked in. Specified subset: FACS-sorted CD8+CD4-CCR7+CD45RA+ naive T cells. This chain links TRBV5-1 with TRBJ2-3, with unresolved D. The source of this sequence is a human donor in good health. Some libraries in this study had Jurkat cell RNA spiked in. CDR3 DNA sequence: TGCGCCAGCAGCTTGGTGGGCGGTCCGTTGGCGGATACGCAGTATTTT. Translating gives CASSLVGGPLADTQYF.